The next 21 T cell receptor beta chains were all read from a single sample in a study of blood T cells in healthy people across ages. Primers used in a second PCR of roughly 7 to 12 cycles were a sample-barcoded 5' primer and a J-beta primer mix. MiXCR was run by TCRdb on the 5' RACE reads, yielding one entry per CDR3 protein. Among 780,000 or so distinct CDR3 sequences listed, more than 50% were seen once. Sequenced: blood. These receptors were taken from a middle-aged man in good health.

This clonotype was found many times. The rearrangement links TRBV14 to TRBJ2-5, with a weak D call TRBD1 (5 bases). The germline V and J ends were trimmed by 1 base and 4 bases, with 10 bases remaining between them. The CDR3 covers 14 residues. The germline V gene has CDR1 SGHDN and CDR2 FVKESK. The CDR3 DNA reads as TGTGCCAGCAGCCAAGTTTCAGGGCGAGAGACCCAGTACTTC. Its protein product is CASSQVSGRETQYF.

The V call is TRBV5-1, the J call TRBJ2-4; D might be TRBD2 (5 bases). TRBJ2-5 matches the DNA end more closely, so the J call is doubtful. Per germline, CDR1 SGHRS and CDR2 YFSETQ. The CDR3 spans 15 residues. The CDR3 reads CASSLVRGTVETQYF. The CDR3 DNA follows: TGCGCCAGCAGCTTGGTACGGGGTACAGTAGAGACCCAGTACTTC.

J is TRBJ1-5 and V is TRBV7-9, with 7 bases aligning to TRBD1. The CDR3 has 15 residues. V shed 5 bases and J 5 bases; nucleotides not matched to a gene: 9. Germline lookup yields CDR1 SEHNR and CDR2 FQNEAQ (reference sequence). The CDR3 nucleotides are TGTGCCAGCAGCACCGACAGGGAGCCCGATCAGCCCCAGCATTTT. This sequence encodes CASSTDREPDQPQHF.

The chain has TRBV7-2 and TRBJ2-1; D remains ambiguous. Germline CDR1 SGHTA, CDR2 FQGNSA. This CDR3 region has 13 residues. Trimming took 5 bases from V and 9 from J, leaving 14 bases between them. Here the CDR3 reads CASSNRVNSEQFF. CDR3 in DNA: TGTGCCAGCAGCAATAGGGTGAATTCTGAGCAGTTCTTC.

This clonotype was counted a few times. The chain uses TRBV11-2 and TRBJ2-5; D assignment may be TRBD1 or TRBD2 (5 bases each). Germline assignment: CDR1 SGHAT and CDR2 FQNNGV. The V gene lost 5 bases and the J gene lost 1 base, with 20 bases spanning the gap. The CDR3 loop spans 17 amino acids. The CDR3 bases are TGTGCCAGCAGCCAGAAAGCATACTCCGGGACCCAAGAGACCCAGTACTTC. It is translated as CASSQKAYSGTQETQYF.

The J gene is TRBJ2-5, the V gene TRBV7-2, with 14 bases lining up with TRBD2. CDR3 length: 21 amino acids. CDR1 is SGHTA, CDR2 FQGNSA, per germline. J lost 1 base, V lost 4 bases, and 17 bases had no gene match. CDR3 DNA sequence: TGTGCCAGCAGCTCTCCCGGGACTAGCGGGAGTTACCCCAGCGGCCAAGAGACCCAGTACTTC. Translating gives CASSSPGTSGSYPSGQETQYF. Full variable domain (outside the CDR3, taken from reference TRBV7-2 and TRBJ2-5): GAGVSQSPSNKVTEKGKDVELRCDPISGHTALYWYRQSLGQGLEFLIYFQGNSAPDKSGLPSDRFSAERTGGSVSTLTIQRTQQEDSAVYLCASSSPGTSGSYPSGQETQYFGPGTRLLVL.

The V and J genes are TRBV20-1 and TRBJ2-7; the D gene is possibly TRBD2 (6 bases). With 6 bases removed from V and 3 bases from J, the gap between germline ends came to 21 bases. CDR1 is DFQATT and CDR2 is SNEGSKA in the germline V gene (reference sequence). This CDR3 comprises 15 residues. CDR3 DNA: TGCAGTGCAGCGAACCGGGACCGGGAGTACTACGAGCAGTACTTC. It yields the protein CSAANRDREYYEQYF.

In its sample, this clonotype was seen a few times. This chain joins TRBV7-6 and TRBJ1-2, with TRBD1 matching over 8 bases. CDR3 length: 15 residues. Unmatched junction bases numbered 5, after V lost 2 bases and J lost 3 bases. Per the germline V gene, CDR1 is SGHVS and CDR2 is FNYEAQ. CDR3 region: CASSLTQGADYGYTF. The CDR3, as DNA: TGTGCCAGCAGCTTAACCCAGGGGGCGGACTATGGCTACACCTTC. Complete variable domain (other parts from reference TRBV7-6 and TRBJ1-2): GAGVSQSPRYKVTKRGQDVALRCDPISGHVSLYWYRQALGQGPEFLTYFNYEAQQDKSGLPNDRFSAERPEGSISTLTIQRTEQRDSAMYRCASSLTQGADYGYTFGSGTRLTVV.

The chain uses TRBV12-3 or TRBV12-4 and TRBJ2-1, with a possible D match to TRBD2 (5 bases). V lost 8 bases to trimming and J lost 5 bases, with 7 bases between them. The CDR3 loop spans 11 amino acids. The CDR3 spells CASLGDNEQFF. The CDR3, as DNA: TGTGCCAGCCTCGGGGACAATGAGCAGTTCTTC.

Points on this clonotype: The germline gene is not matched at one end of the junction; a read error may be the cause. The V gene is TRBV29-1, the J gene TRBJ2-1, with 10 bases lining up with TRBD2. The CDR3 is 15 amino acids. CDR1 and CDR2 (germline): SQVTM, ANQGSEA. CDR3 residues: CSIEDRLAGVDEQFF. The CDR3 region has the DNA TGCAGCATTGAAGATCGTCTAGCGGGAGTTGATGAGCAGTTCTTC.

This CDR3 reads CASSYEGAIGYTF. In DNA, the CDR3 is TGTGCCAGCAGTTACGAGGGGGCAATCGGCTACACCTTC. The rearrangement links TRBV6-5 to TRBJ1-2, with 7 bases matching TRBD1. This CDR3 has 13 amino acids. V was clipped by 2 bases and J by 8 bases; unmatched bases: 5. Per germline, CDR1 MNHEY and CDR2 SVGAGI.

The genes are TRBV24-1 and TRBJ2-3, with D maybe TRBD2 (6 bases). Germline CDR1 and CDR2: KGHDR and SFDVKD. The V gene lost 0 bases and the J gene lost 0 bases, with 12 bases spanning the gap. The CDR3 covers 17 residues. CDR3 residues: CATSDLPPGVSTDTQYF. The CDR3 region has the DNA TGTGCCACCAGTGATTTGCCTCCGGGGGTTAGCACAGATACGCAGTATTTT.

The table lists this clonotype with a few counts. The V call is TRBV2, the J call TRBJ2-7, with D unresolved. V dropped 11 bases and J dropped 2 bases, with 10 bases sitting between them. In germline, CDR1 is SNHLY, CDR2 FYNNEI. This CDR3 is 11 amino acids long. CDR3 sequence reads: CAGAEAYEQYF. CDR3 nucleotide sequence: TGTGCCGGCGCCGAGGCCTACGAGCAGTACTTC. The variable domain in full, completed from reference TRBV2 and TRBJ2-7, reads EPEVTQTPSHQVTQMGQEVILRCVPISNHLYFYWYRQILGQKVEFLVSFYNNEISEKSEIFDDQFSVERPDGSNFTLKIRSTKLEDSAMYFCAGAEAYEQYFGPGTRLTVT.

This clonotype occurred once. The rearrangement joins TRBV12-3 or TRBV12-4 to TRBJ1-2; TRBD1 matches at 7 bases. CDR3 size: 12 residues. The J segment lost 5 bases and the V segment lost 8 bases, leaving 5 bases of the junction unmatched. CDR3 region: CASYLQGYGYTF. The CDR3 DNA reads as TGTGCCAGCTACCTACAGGGGTATGGCTACACCTTC.

The genes are TRBV2 and TRBJ2-4, with 9 bases aligning to TRBD2. The V and J ends lost 2 bases and 0 bases, in that order; junction bases with no gene match: 8. This CDR3 has 18 amino acids. Germline CDR1 is SNHLY and CDR2 is FYNNEI. CDR3 sequence reads: CASSELASGVLAKNIQYF. In DNA form, the CDR3 reads TGTGCCAGCAGTGAATTGGCTAGCGGGGTTCTAGCCAAAAACATTCAGTACTTC.

Turning to this clonotype: The junction and the germline gene differ at one end; a read error may be behind it. This sequence joins TRBV28 and TRBJ1-2, with 11 bases identical to TRBD1. The CDR3 consists of 21 residues. Germline CDR1 reads MDHEN; CDR2 reads SYDVKM. The CDR3 sequence is CAGSLYVPLWTGGGESYGYTF. CDR3 in DNA: TGTGCCGGCAGTTTATATGTCCCCCTTTGGACAGGGGGCGGAGAATCGTATGGCTACACCTTC.

The sample holds a few counts of this clonotype. This chain connects TRBV12-3 or TRBV12-4 to TRBJ1-2; unclear D gene. The CDR3 has 11 residues. The ends were cut back, 2 bases at V and 10 bases at J, with 8 bases in the middle. In nucleotides, the CDR3 is TGTGCCAGCAGTTTACCGGGTGACTACACCTTC. Translation gives CASSLPGDYTF.

A word on this clonotype: The germline gene is not matched at one end of the junction; a read error may be the cause. V usage is TRBV27 and J usage is TRBJ1-2; D possibly corresponds to TRBD1 (6 bases). This CDR3 is 17 amino acids long. Germline CDR1 reads MNHEY; CDR2 reads SMNVEV (reference sequence). Here the CDR3 reads CASSFYGPYRAVDGYNF. Here the CDR3 DNA reads TGTGCCAGCAGTTTTTATGGGCCCTACAGGGCGGTTGATGGCTACAACTTC.

This rearrangement joins TRBV7-2 to TRBJ2-4; 8 bases align to TRBD2. The length of the CDR3 is 16 residues. The trim removed 1 base at V and 0 bases at J, leaving 2 bases unmatched. Germline V gene data show CDR1 as SGHTA and CDR2 as FQGNSA. CDR3 residues: CASSLELAVAKNIQYF. CDR3 DNA: TGTGCCAGCAGCTTAGAACTAGCGGTAGCCAAAAACATTCAGTACTTC.

The chain links TRBV7-2 to TRBJ1-2; no clear D gene. There are 15 residues in the CDR3. The germline V gene encodes CDR1 SGHTA and CDR2 FQGNSA. V lost 1 base, J lost 1 base, and 10 bases lay in between. The CDR3 protein is CASSLVGPLNYGYTF. The DNA of the CDR3 is TGTGCCAGCAGCTTAGTCGGGCCCCTTAACTATGGCTACACCTTC.

The gene calls are TRBV20-1 and TRBJ2-1; D is uncertain. Between the trimmed V and J ends, which lost 1 base and 0 bases, there was a span of 7 bases. CDR3 length equals 14 residues. Germline V gene sequence: CDR1 DFQATT, CDR2 SNEGSKA (reference sequence). CDR3 sequence: CSARVPNSYNEQFF. The CDR3 nucleotides are TGCAGTGCTAGAGTACCGAACTCCTACAATGAGCAGTTCTTC.